A selection of T cell receptor beta chains follows, all from one sample in a study of graft-versus-host responses after intestinal transplantation. Profiling relied on immunoSEQ multiplex PCR, and the TCRdb table lists in-frame clones only, not all of them. The sample has some 96,000 clones, around 90% seen once. Sample: PBMCs, taken just under 460 days after intestinal transplant. These receptors originate from a human patient who received an intestinal transplant, so some T cells may come from the graft donor. Both conserved end residues are part of each CDR3. The D gene is left open where the match is weak. The size field is filled for only some rows; it gives once, few, many or a size class.

V gene: TRBV11-2; clone size: -; D gene: -; J gene: TRBJ1-4; CDR3 protein: CASSRDTNEKLFF; CDR3 DNA: TGTGCCAGCAGCCGGGACACTAATGAAAAACTGTTTTTT
V gene: TRBV7-2; clone size: -; D gene: TRBD2; J gene: TRBJ2-7; CDR3 protein: CASSLAEPGLVYYEQYF; CDR3 DNA: TGTGCCAGCAGCTTAGCAGAACCGGGACTAGTCTACTACGAGCAGTACTTC
V gene: TRBV11-2; clone size: -; D gene: -; J gene: TRBJ1-2; CDR3 protein: CASSQNPRHSLYGYTF; CDR3 DNA: TGTGCCAGCAGCCAGAACCCCCGGCACTCCCTCTATGGCTACACCTTC
V gene: TRBV6-5; clone size: few; D gene: -; J gene: TRBJ2-7; CDR3 protein: CASSYSGGLYEQYF; CDR3 DNA: TGTGCCAGCAGTTACTCCGGGGGGCTGTACGAGCAGTACTTC
V gene: TRBV6-5; clone size: -; D gene: TRBD2; J gene: TRBJ2-7; CDR3 protein: CASRYSAGGLYEQYF; CDR3 DNA: TGTGCCAGCAGATACTCGGCGGGGGGCCTCTACGAGCAGTACTTC
V gene: TRBV5-1; clone size: few; D gene: -; J gene: TRBJ2-3; CDR3 protein: CASSPFADRSDTQYF; CDR3 DNA: TGCGCCAGCAGCCCGTTTGCCGACCGATCAGATACGCAGTATTTT
V gene: TRBV12-5; clone size: once; D gene: -; J gene: TRBJ1-3; CDR3 protein: CASGLVLGNTIYF; CDR3 DNA: TGTGCTAGTGGTTTGGTACTGGGAAACACCATATATTTT
V gene: TRBV27; clone size: -; D gene: -; J gene: TRBJ1-6; CDR3 protein: CASSPPRQGPNSPLHF; CDR3 DNA: TGTGCCAGCAGCCCACCCAGACAAGGGCCAAATTCACCCCTCCACTTT
V gene: TRBV9; clone size: -; D gene: -; J gene: TRBJ1-3; CDR3 protein: CASSVGGGTGNTIYF; CDR3 DNA: TGTGCCAGCAGCGTAGGAGGAGGGACTGGAAACACCATATATTTT
V gene: TRBV4-1; clone size: -; D gene: TRBD2; J gene: TRBJ2-2; CDR3 protein: CASSQDSSGGRTGELFF; CDR3 DNA: TGCGCCAGCAGCCAAGATTCGTCGGGGGGGCGAACCGGGGAGCTGTTTTTT
V gene: TRBV10-3; clone size: few; D gene: TRBD1; J gene: TRBJ1-6; CDR3 protein: CPGGSPLHF; CDR3 DNA: TGTCCAGGGGGTTCACCCCTCCACTTT
V gene: TRBV18; clone size: -; D gene: -; J gene: TRBJ1-3; CDR3 protein: CASSPAGPNSGNTIYF; CDR3 DNA: TGTGCCAGCTCACCGGCGGGGCCCAACTCTGGAAACACCATATATTTT
V gene: TRBV11-2; clone size: once; D gene: -; J gene: TRBJ1-1; CDR3 protein: CASSFDKPGPTEAFF; CDR3 DNA: TGTGCCAGCAGCTTCGATAAGCCGGGGCCCACTGAAGCTTTCTTT
V gene: TRBV5-1; clone size: -; D gene: -; J gene: TRBJ1-2; CDR3 protein: CASSLAPNYGYTF; CDR3 DNA: TGCGCCAGCAGCTTGGCCCCGAACTATGGCTACACCTTC
V gene: TRBV29-1; clone size: -; D gene: -; J gene: TRBJ2-1; CDR3 protein: CSVEGLGQGGYNEQFF; CDR3 DNA: TGCAGCGTTGAAGGACTAGGGCAGGGGGGATACAATGAGCAGTTCTTC
V gene: TRBV4-1; clone size: once; D gene: -; J gene: TRBJ1-3; CDR3 protein: CASSLGGTGGNTIYF; CDR3 DNA: TGCGCCAGCAGCCTAGGGGGGACGGGAGGAAACACCATATATTTT
V gene: TRBV18; clone size: -; D gene: -; J gene: TRBJ2-7; CDR3 protein: CASSPQGGGTYEQYF; CDR3 DNA: TGTGCCAGCTCACCGCAGGGGGGGGGAACCTACGAGCAGTACTTC
V gene: TRBV10-2; clone size: few; D gene: -; J gene: TRBJ1-6; CDR3 protein: CASSESRGSPLHF; CDR3 DNA: TGCGCCAGCAGTGAGTCAAGGGGTTCACCCCTCCACTTT
V gene: TRBV4-2; clone size: -; D gene: TRBD2; J gene: TRBJ2-7; CDR3 protein: CASSQVGPAGAYEQYF; CDR3 DNA: TGTGCCAGCAGCCAAGTAGGCCCAGCGGGGGCTTACGAGCAGTACTTC
V gene: TRBV9; clone size: -; D gene: -; J gene: TRBJ1-5; CDR3 protein: CASSVSGMANQPQHF; CDR3 DNA: TGTGCCAGCAGCGTATCCGGTATGGCAAATCAGCCCCAGCATTTT
V gene: TRBV15; clone size: -; D gene: TRBD2; J gene: TRBJ2-5; CDR3 protein: CATGLAGNGETQYF; CDR3 DNA: TGTGCCACCGGACTAGCGGGGAATGGAGAGACCCAGTACTTC
V gene: TRBV7-9; clone size: -; D gene: -; J gene: TRBJ1-4; CDR3 protein: CASSLGRGGEKLFF; CDR3 DNA: TGTGCCAGCAGCTTAGGACGGGGTGGTGAAAAACTGTTTTTT
V gene: TRBV6-1; clone size: -; D gene: -; J gene: TRBJ2-7; CDR3 protein: CASSEAPDPYEQYF; CDR3 DNA: TGTGCCAGCAGTGAAGCCCCGGACCCCTACGAGCAGTACTTC
V gene: TRBV7-9; clone size: -; D gene: TRBD1; J gene: TRBJ2-2; CDR3 protein: CASSLERGRVAGELFF; CDR3 DNA: TGTGCCAGCAGCTTAGAGAGGGGGCGCGTCGCCGGGGAGCTGTTTTTT
V gene: TRBV4-1; clone size: -; D gene: TRBD2; J gene: TRBJ2-1; CDR3 protein: CASKRLAGGLGSYNEQFF; CDR3 DNA: TGCGCCAGCAAGAGACTAGCGGGGGGGTTGGGGTCCTACAATGAGCAGTTCTTC
V gene: TRBV7-9; clone size: -; D gene: -; J gene: TRBJ1-4; CDR3 protein: CASSQFGGEKLFF; CDR3 DNA: TGTGCCAGCAGCCAATTCGGGGGCGAAAAACTGTTTTTT
V gene: TRBV9; clone size: -; D gene: -; J gene: TRBJ1-1; CDR3 protein: CASSVGQVNTEAFF; CDR3 DNA: TGTGCCAGCAGCGTAGGGCAGGTGAACACTGAAGCTTTCTTT
V gene: TRBV14; clone size: -; D gene: TRBD1; J gene: TRBJ2-1; CDR3 protein: CASSQDRGLVYNEQFF; CDR3 DNA: TGTGCCAGCAGCCAGGACAGGGGGCTGGTCTACAATGAGCAGTTCTTC
V gene: TRBV5-1; clone size: -; D gene: TRBD1; J gene: TRBJ1-3; CDR3 protein: CASSPTGTGNTIYF; CDR3 DNA: TGCGCCAGCAGCCCGACAGGGACTGGAAACACCATATATTTT
V gene: TRBV18; clone size: once; D gene: -; J gene: TRBJ1-1; CDR3 protein: CASSSGTTEAFF; CDR3 DNA: TGTGCCAGCTCATCAGGAACCACTGAAGCTTTCTTT
V gene: TRBV6-6; clone size: few; D gene: -; J gene: TRBJ1-3; CDR3 protein: CASSGNTIYF; CDR3 DNA: TGTGCCAGCAGCGGAAACACCATATATTTT
V gene: TRBV5-4; clone size: -; D gene: TRBD2; J gene: TRBJ2-5; CDR3 protein: CASSGGEETQYF; CDR3 DNA: TGTGCCAGCAGTGGGGGGGAAGAGACCCAGTACTTC
V gene: TRBV2; clone size: -; D gene: TRBD1; J gene: TRBJ2-7; CDR3 protein: CASMDRVSNEQYF; CDR3 DNA: TGTGCCAGCATGGACAGGGTCTCCAACGAGCAGTACTTC
V gene: TRBV13; clone size: -; D gene: -; J gene: TRBJ2-3; CDR3 protein: CASSLSLSTDTQYF; CDR3 DNA: TGTGCCAGCAGCTTATCACTCAGCACAGATACGCAGTATTTT
V gene: TRBV6-5; clone size: -; D gene: -; J gene: TRBJ2-7; CDR3 protein: CASTEGGSGVYEQYF; CDR3 DNA: TGTGCCAGCACTGAGGGGGGATCGGGAGTCTACGAGCAGTACTTC
V gene: TRBV6-5; clone size: -; D gene: -; J gene: TRBJ2-7; CDR3 protein: CASSYSGQGIYEQYF; CDR3 DNA: TGTGCCAGCAGTTACTCGGGGCAGGGGATCTACGAGCAGTACTTC
V gene: TRBV6-5; clone size: -; D gene: -; J gene: TRBJ1-1; CDR3 protein: CASRIPGGGVAEAFF; CDR3 DNA: TGTGCCAGCAGAATCCCGGGGGGCGGCGTCGCTGAAGCTTTCTTT
V gene: TRBV6-4; clone size: -; D gene: -; J gene: TRBJ1-6; CDR3 protein: CASSEGYNSPLHF; CDR3 DNA: TGTGCCAGCAGTGAAGGGTATAATTCACCCCTCCACTTT
V gene: TRBV11-2; clone size: -; D gene: -; J gene: TRBJ1-2; CDR3 protein: CASSLTGGGYGYTF; CDR3 DNA: TGTGCCAGCAGCCTCACGGGGGGGGGCTATGGCTACACCTTC
V gene: TRBV5-1; clone size: -; D gene: -; J gene: TRBJ2-5; CDR3 protein: CASSLAGQGVETQYF; CDR3 DNA: TGCGCCAGCAGCTTGGCCGGGCAGGGCGTGGAGACCCAGTACTTC
V gene: TRBV15; clone size: -; D gene: -; J gene: TRBJ2-7; CDR3 protein: CATSRDFGNYEQYF; CDR3 DNA: TGTGCCACCAGCAGAGATTTTGGGAACTACGAGCAGTACTTC
V gene: TRBV9; clone size: -; D gene: -; J gene: TRBJ2-5; CDR3 protein: CASSVTGQETQYF; CDR3 DNA: TGTGCCAGCAGCGTAACAGGGCAAGAGACCCAGTACTTC
V gene: TRBV7-9; clone size: -; D gene: TRBD1; J gene: TRBJ2-1; CDR3 protein: CASSSPRRQGNNEQFF; CDR3 DNA: TGTGCCAGCAGCTCCCCGAGGCGACAGGGGAACAATGAGCAGTTCTTC
V gene: TRBV27; clone size: -; D gene: TRBD1; J gene: TRBJ2-7; CDR3 protein: CASMDRAYEQYF; CDR3 DNA: TGTGCCAGCATGGACAGGGCCTACGAGCAGTACTTC
V gene: TRBV25-1; clone size: -; D gene: -; J gene: TRBJ1-2; CDR3 protein: CASSDPGALSDGYTF; CDR3 DNA: TGTGCCAGCAGTGACCCCGGGGCCCTAAGTGATGGCTACACCTTC
V gene: TRBV7-2; clone size: -; D gene: -; J gene: TRBJ1-1; CDR3 protein: CASTSGGGEKAFF; CDR3 DNA: TGTGCCAGCACCTCTGGTGGGGGGGAGAAGGCTTTCTTT
V gene: TRBV7-3; clone size: -; D gene: -; J gene: TRBJ2-7; CDR3 protein: CASSSSSGQLLSYEQYF; CDR3 DNA: TGTGCCAGCAGCTCAAGTTCGGGACAACTTCTCTCCTACGAGCAGTACTTC
V gene: TRBV6-1; clone size: once; D gene: -; J gene: TRBJ1-1; CDR3 protein: CASSEHGGSTNTEAFF; CDR3 DNA: TGTGCCAGCAGTGAACACGGGGGGTCCACGAACACTGAAGCTTTCTTT
V gene: TRBV5-1; clone size: -; D gene: TRBD1; J gene: TRBJ1-1; CDR3 protein: CASSQRTGLATEAFF; CDR3 DNA: TGCGCCAGCAGCCAACGGACAGGGTTGGCCACTGAAGCTTTCTTT
V gene: TRBV5-1; clone size: -; D gene: -; J gene: TRBJ2-6; CDR3 protein: CASSLSGSGANVLTF; CDR3 DNA: TGCGCCAGCAGCTTGTCGGGATCTGGGGCCAACGTCCTGACTTTC
V gene: TRBV7-9; clone size: -; D gene: -; J gene: TRBJ1-1; CDR3 protein: CASSPDRPEAFF; CDR3 DNA: TGTGCCAGCAGCCCCGACAGGCCTGAAGCTTTCTTT
V gene: TRBV5-5; clone size: -; D gene: -; J gene: TRBJ1-1; CDR3 protein: CASSLAWQDFEAFF; CDR3 DNA: TGTGCCAGCAGCTTGGCCTGGCAGGATTTTGAAGCTTTCTTT
V gene: TRBV7-2; clone size: -; D gene: -; J gene: TRBJ2-3; CDR3 protein: CASSLKLGGVYADTQYF; CDR3 DNA: TGTGCCAGCAGCTTAAAATTAGGCGGGGTTTACGCAGATACGCAGTATTTT
V gene: TRBV5-8; clone size: -; D gene: -; J gene: TRBJ1-2; CDR3 protein: CASSLGRNYGYTF; CDR3 DNA: TGTGCCAGCAGCTTGGGCAGAAACTATGGCTACACCTTC
V gene: TRBV12-5; clone size: -; D gene: TRBD1; J gene: TRBJ2-5; CDR3 protein: CASGSGQGIRETQYF; CDR3 DNA: TGTGCTAGTGGTTCTGGACAGGGGATCCGAGAGACCCAGTACTTC
V gene: TRBV7-9; clone size: -; D gene: -; J gene: TRBJ1-3; CDR3 protein: CASSFQAGVGNTIYF; CDR3 DNA: TGTGCCAGCAGCTTCCAGGCAGGGGTTGGAAACACCATATATTTT
V gene: TRBV9; clone size: -; D gene: -; J gene: TRBJ2-1; CDR3 protein: CASSATLGEQFF; CDR3 DNA: TGTGCCAGCAGCGCTACTCTAGGGGAGCAGTTCTTC
V gene: TRBV4-2; clone size: -; D gene: -; J gene: TRBJ2-3; CDR3 protein: CASSHPGANTDTQYF; CDR3 DNA: TGTGCCAGCAGCCATCCCGGGGCCAACACAGATACGCAGTATTTT
V gene: TRBV9; clone size: -; D gene: -; J gene: TRBJ1-3; CDR3 protein: CASSVDGPASGNTIYF; CDR3 DNA: TGTGCCAGCAGCGTAGACGGGCCAGCCTCTGGAAACACCATATATTTT